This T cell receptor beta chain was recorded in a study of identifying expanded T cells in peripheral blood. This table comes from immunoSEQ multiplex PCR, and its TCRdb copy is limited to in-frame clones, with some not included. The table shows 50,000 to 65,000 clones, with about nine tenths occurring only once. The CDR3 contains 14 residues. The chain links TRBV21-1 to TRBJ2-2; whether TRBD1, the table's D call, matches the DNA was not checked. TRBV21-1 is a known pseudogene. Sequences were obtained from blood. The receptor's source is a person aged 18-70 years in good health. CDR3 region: CASSKEGRSGELFF. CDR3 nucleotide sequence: TGTGCCAGCAGCAAAGAGGGGCGGTCCGGGGAGCTGTTTTTT.